The sequence of this T cell receptor (beta chain) was determined in a study of T cell responses to AZD1222 COVID-19 vaccine. The length of the CDR3 is 17 residues. J lost 3 bases, V lost 2 bases, and 8 bases had no gene match. Germline CDR1 is ENHRY and CDR2 is SYGVKD. The count of this clone is one. Antigen: not known. Measured with immunoSEQ multiplex PCR; TCRdb has only the in-frame clones, and not every one. The sample has 100,000 to 150,000 clones; roughly 90% are singletons. Study results and limitations: The repertoires were collected only after the peak T cell response. The CD4 TCRs associated with vaccination extended across spike and predominated at 160-218 and 743-854. Targets within unmutated variant regions were reportedly found for nearly half of spike-specific TCRs.

The receptor comes from an adult who received the AZD1222 COVID-19 vaccine. This material consisted of peripheral blood, taken 28 days after the second AZD1222 dose. The chain uses TRBV10-3 and TRBJ2-2; 8 bases line up with TRBD2. The CDR3 nucleotides read TGTGCCATCAGTGAGCGGGGCGGGAGGAGATACACCGGGGAGCTGTTTTTT. Amino acid sequence: CAISERGGRRYTGELFF.